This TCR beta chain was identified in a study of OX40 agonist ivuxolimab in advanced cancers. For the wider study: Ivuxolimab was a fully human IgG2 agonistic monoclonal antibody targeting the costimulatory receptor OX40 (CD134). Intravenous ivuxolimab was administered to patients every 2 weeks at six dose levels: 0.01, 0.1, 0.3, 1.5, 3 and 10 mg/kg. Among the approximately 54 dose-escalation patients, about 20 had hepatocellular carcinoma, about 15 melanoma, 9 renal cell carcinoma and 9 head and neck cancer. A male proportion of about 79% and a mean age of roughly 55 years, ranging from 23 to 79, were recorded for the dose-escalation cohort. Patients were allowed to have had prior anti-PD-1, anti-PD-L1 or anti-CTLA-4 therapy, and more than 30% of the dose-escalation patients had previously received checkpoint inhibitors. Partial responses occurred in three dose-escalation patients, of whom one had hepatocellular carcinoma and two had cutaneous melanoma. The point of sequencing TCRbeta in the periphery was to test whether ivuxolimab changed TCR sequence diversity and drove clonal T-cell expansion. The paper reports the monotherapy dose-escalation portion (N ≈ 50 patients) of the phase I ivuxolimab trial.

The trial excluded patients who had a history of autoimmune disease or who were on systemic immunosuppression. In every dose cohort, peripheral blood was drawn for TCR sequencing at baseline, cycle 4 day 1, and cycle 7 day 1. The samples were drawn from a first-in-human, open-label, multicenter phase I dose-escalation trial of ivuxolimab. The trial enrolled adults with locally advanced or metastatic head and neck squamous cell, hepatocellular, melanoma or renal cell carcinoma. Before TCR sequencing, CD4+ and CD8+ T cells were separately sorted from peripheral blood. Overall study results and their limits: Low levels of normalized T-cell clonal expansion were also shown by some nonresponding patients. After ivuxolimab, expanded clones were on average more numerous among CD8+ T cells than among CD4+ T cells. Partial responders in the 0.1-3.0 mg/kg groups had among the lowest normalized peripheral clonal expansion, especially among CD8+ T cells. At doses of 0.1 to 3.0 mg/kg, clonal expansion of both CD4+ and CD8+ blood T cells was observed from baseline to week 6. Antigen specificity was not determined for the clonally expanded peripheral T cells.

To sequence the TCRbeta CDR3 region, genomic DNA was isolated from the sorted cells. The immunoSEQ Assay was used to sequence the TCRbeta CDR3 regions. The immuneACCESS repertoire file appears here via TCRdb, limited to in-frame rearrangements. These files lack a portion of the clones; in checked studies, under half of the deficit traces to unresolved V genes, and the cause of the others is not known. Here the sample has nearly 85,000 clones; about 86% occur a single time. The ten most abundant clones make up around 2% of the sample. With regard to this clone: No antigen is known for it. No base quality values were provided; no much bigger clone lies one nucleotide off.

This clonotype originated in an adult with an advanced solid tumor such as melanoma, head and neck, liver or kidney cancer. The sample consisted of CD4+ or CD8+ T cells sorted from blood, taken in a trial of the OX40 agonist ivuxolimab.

The CDR3 protein sequence reads: CASSQGRVAVNTEAFF. The nucleotides are TGTGCCAGCAGCCAAGGTAGGGTTGCGGTGAACACTGAAGCTTTCTTT. Recombination connected TRBV14 to TRBJ1-1, with the D gene not clear enough to name. Inclusive of the bounding cysteine and phenylalanine, the CDR3 is 16 residues long. Only CDR3 DNA remains: 48 bases, in frame from the first base. V is clipped by 1 base and J by 0 bases, and the sequence between their germline boundaries is 12 bases long. From a lookup of the germline V gene, CDR1 and CDR2 are SGHDN and FVKESK.